This TCR beta chain appears in the sequencing data of a study of control samples from healthy donors and cancer patients. The assay was immunoSEQ multiplex PCR, and TCRdb's table has in-frame clones only and misses some. The sample includes 35,000 to 50,000 clones, about 89% seen only once; the top ten take around 9.6%. This CDR3 contains 14 residues. Trimming cost V 4 bases and J 3 bases, with 13 bases left between them. CDR1 is LGHNA and CDR2 is YSLEER in the germline V gene. This receptor was obtained from a woman in her sixties or seventies with lung cancer. J is TRBJ2-7 and V is TRBV4-3, with D tentatively TRBD1 (5 bases). The sample consisted of PBMCs. CDR3 bases: TGCGCCAGCAGCCCTGCGGCTACAGGCTACGAGCAGTACTTC. Its translation: CASSPAATGYEQYF.